A single sample gave rise to the 21 T cell receptor beta chains below, sequenced in a study of CD8 T cells in Susac syndrome. With random hexamers, reverse transcription was performed on about 0.5 to 1 ug of RNA. Using its own MiXCR run on the immunoSEQ multiplex PCR reads, TCRdb lists one record per CDR3 protein. The sample includes about 130,000 distinct CDR3 sequences, 85% to 95% of them seen just once. Sequencing was performed on CD8+ T cells from PBMCs. Receptors originate from a human donor with Susac syndrome.

The CDR3 loop reads CASSSGQGGGYTF. In DNA, the CDR3 is TGTGCCAGCAGCTCAGGACAGGGTGGTGGCTACACCTTC. This chain uses TRBV11-2 with TRBJ1-2, with TRBD1 matching 8 bases. V was clipped by 4 bases and J by 7 bases; unmatched bases: 5. Germline loops: CDR1 SGHAT, CDR2 FQNNGV. CDR3 length: 13 amino acids.

The J gene is TRBJ1-1, the V gene TRBV4-1; D is uncertain. This CDR3 spans 15 amino acids. CDR1 is MGHRA, CDR2 YSYEKL, per germline. Trimming took 0 bases from V and 0 from J, leaving 8 bases between them. This CDR3 reads CASSQDSGVNTEAFF. The CDR3 bases are TGCGCCAGCAGCCAAGATAGTGGGGTGAACACTGAAGCTTTCTTT.

This sequence joins TRBV25-1 and TRBJ2-1; tentative D call: TRBD2 (5 bases). The CDR3 loop spans 12 amino acids. Looked up from germline, CDR1 is MGHDK and CDR2 is SYGVNS. V was shortened by 7 bases and J by 10 bases, with 14 bases between the two germline ends. DNA of the CDR3: TGTGCCAGCATTACCGGGATAGACGAGCAGTTCTTC. Translation gives CASITGIDEQFF.

The CDR3, as DNA: TGTGCCTGGCTCAGAGGGGCGTTCAAAGGAGCTTTCTTT. Its translation: CAWLRGAFKGAFF. The chain uses TRBV30 and TRBJ1-1; D is possibly TRBD1 (5 bases). Germline CDR1 is GTSNPN and CDR2 is SVGIG (reference sequence). Trimming pared 5 bases from V and 10 bases from J, leaving 20 bases between. This CDR3 spans 13 amino acids.

The rearrangement joins TRBV29-1 to TRBJ2-1; D possibly corresponds to TRBD2 (5 bases). The CDR3 has 14 residues. Germline assignment: CDR1 SQVTM and CDR2 ANQGSEA. The V and J ends lost 0 bases and 4 bases respectively, with 10 bases between them. The CDR3 DNA follows: TGCAGCGTTGAAGATCGGGGTGATTACAATGAGCAGTTCTTC. Its translation: CSVEDRGDYNEQFF.

The chain recombines TRBV9 with TRBJ2-2, with 9 bases aligning to TRBD1. Germline V gene data show CDR1 as SGDLS and CDR2 as YYNGEE. The J segment lost 12 bases and the V segment lost 0 bases, leaving 9 bases of the junction unmatched. The CDR3 runs 15 residues. The chain's CDR3 is CASSVALDGTGKLFF. In nucleotides, the CDR3 is TGTGCCAGCAGCGTAGCCTTAGACGGGACAGGGAAGCTGTTTTTT.

V is TRBV2 and J is TRBJ2-7; 11 bases fit TRBD2. This CDR3 has 15 amino acids. V shed 4 bases, J shed 2 bases, and the junction held 4 bases outside the gene matches. Germline CDR1 and CDR2: SNHLY and FYNNEI. The CDR3 nucleotides are TGTGCCAGCAGTGGGACTAGCGGGTACCCCTACGAGCAGTACTTC. Amino acid sequence: CASSGTSGYPYEQYF. Full variable domain (rest looked up from reference TRBV2 and TRBJ2-7): EPEVTQTPSHQVTQMGQEVILRCVPISNHLYFYWYRQILGQKVEFLVSFYNNEISEKSEIFDDQFSVERPDGSNFTLKIRSTKLEDSAMYFCASSGTSGYPYEQYFGPGTRLTVT.

This clonotype was detected only once. The chain employs TRBV20-1 and TRBJ2-7, with 8 nucleotides matching TRBD2. Germline V gene sequence: CDR1 DFQATT, CDR2 SNEGSKA (reference sequence). V shed 2 bases and J 2 bases; nucleotides not matched to a gene: 5. This CDR3 has 14 amino acids. CDR3 sequence: CSARPREAPYEQYF. CDR3 nucleotides: TGCAGTGCTAGACCGCGGGAGGCCCCCTACGAGCAGTACTTC.

CDR3 loop: CASSLVQELFF. The CDR3 nucleotides read TGTGCCAGCAGCTTAGTCCAGGAGCTGTTTTTT. This sequence joins TRBV11-2 and TRBJ2-2; D gene unclear. The CDR3 runs 11 residues. Per germline, CDR1 SGHAT and CDR2 FQNNGV. V gave up 1 base and J gave up 10 bases, with 4 bases separating them.

This clonotype was recorded only once. V gene TRBV28 combines with J gene TRBJ2-7; possibly TRBD1 for D (7 bases). V lost 11 bases to trimming and J lost 0 bases, with 14 bases between them. Germline loops: CDR1 MDHEN, CDR2 SYDVKM. The CDR3 is made up of 13 amino acids. The chain's CDR3 is CASQGGSSYEQYF. The CDR3 coding sequence is TGTGCCTCCCAGGGGGGAAGCTCCTACGAGCAGTACTTC. The full variable domain, rest sourced from reference TRBV28 and TRBJ2-7, is DVKVTQSSRYLVKRTGEKVFLECVQDMDHENMFWYRQDPGLGLRLIYFSYDVKMKEKGDIPEGYSVSREKKERFSLILESASTNQTSMYLCASQGGSSYEQYFGPGTRLTVT.

This chain connects TRBV11-2 to TRBJ2-1; D unresolved. V lost 2 bases, J lost 8 bases, and 10 bases lay in between. The length of the CDR3 is 13 residues. Germline V lookup: CDR1 SGHAT, CDR2 FQNNGV. CDR3 nucleotides: TGTGCCAGCAGCTTATCCTTTGTAGATGAGCAGTTCTTC. This translates into CASSLSFVDEQFF.

The chain is built from TRBV19 and TRBJ1-2; 11 bases match TRBD1. The CDR3 is 15 amino acids. Germline values: CDR1 LNHDA, CDR2 SQIVND (reference sequence). The V and J ends lost 5 bases and 6 bases, in that order; junction bases with no gene match: 8. CDR3 nucleotide sequence: TGTGCCAGTAGTGCGGACAGGGGGCATTTTGATGGCTACACCTTC. As protein: CASSADRGHFDGYTF.

The CDR3 sequence: CASSLEGLATEAFF. The CDR3 coding sequence is TGTGCCAGCAGCTTGGAGGGCTTGGCCACTGAAGCTTTCTTT. The chain couples TRBV5-5 to TRBJ1-1, with D unclear. Germline CDR1 reads SGHKS; CDR2 reads YYEKEE (reference sequence). Trimming left V 0 bases short and J 4 bases short, with 10 bases between. The length of the CDR3 is 14 residues. The whole variable domain, filled in from reference TRBV5-5 and TRBJ1-1, reads DAGVTQSPTHLIKTRGQQVTLRCSPISGHKSVSWYQQVLGQGPQFIFQYYEKEERGRGNFPDRFSARQFPNYSSELNVNALLLGDSALYLCASSLEGLATEAFFGQGTRLTVV.

V is TRBV30 and J is TRBJ2-2; 10 positions match TRBD1. This CDR3 is 14 amino acids long. Unmatched junction bases numbered 3, after V lost 2 bases and J lost 6 bases. Germline lookup yields CDR1 GTSNPN and CDR2 SVGIG (reference sequence). CDR3 residues: CAWSIGQGAGELFF. The CDR3 DNA is TGTGCCTGGAGTATCGGACAGGGGGCCGGGGAGCTGTTTTTT.

J is TRBJ2-2 and V is TRBV29-1, with D tentatively TRBD1 or TRBD2 (6 bases each). Deletions cut 6 bases from V and 4 bases from J, with 24 bases between. Germline V CDR1 and CDR2: SQVTM, ANQGSEA. CDR3 length equals 17 residues. For the CDR3, the DNA is TGCAGCGTGAGGGGCAGGGGACGGGAGCTTGTCACCGGGGAGCTGTTTTTT. Translated, it gives CSVRGRGRELVTGELFF.

V usage is TRBV6-5 and J usage is TRBJ2-7; 8 nucleotides align to TRBD1. This CDR3 comprises 16 residues. Trimming took 2 bases from V and 0 from J; bases not matched to a gene: 6. The germline V gene has CDR1 MNHEY and CDR2 SVGAGI. CDR3 DNA sequence: TGTGCCAGCAGTTACAGGCAGGGGGCTTCCTCCTACGAGCAGTACTTC. Its protein product is CASSYRQGASSYEQYF.

V gene TRBV29-1 combines with J gene TRBJ2-7; D is uncertain. Germline CDR1 SQVTM, CDR2 ANQGSEA. This CDR3 has 13 amino acids. The CDR3 region is CSIGSAYGYEQYF. Here the CDR3 DNA reads TGCAGTATTGGGTCGGCATACGGCTACGAGCAGTACTTC.

The chain combines TRBV19 with TRBJ2-1; TRBD2 matches 8 bases. Germline CDR1 is LNHDA and CDR2 is SQIVND (reference sequence). Trimming took 5 bases from V and 7 from J; bases not matched to a gene: 4. The CDR3 extends over 13 amino acids. CDR3 sequence reads: CASSPRLANEQFF. CDR3 sequence (DNA): TGTGCCAGTAGTCCGCGACTAGCGAATGAGCAGTTCTTC.

V is TRBV29-1 and J is TRBJ2-2; no clear D. CDR1 and CDR2 (germline): SQVTM, ANQGSEA. This CDR3 spans 10 amino acids. V was pared by 5 bases and J by 3 bases, with 1 base between. The CDR3 bases are TGCAGCGTTTACACCGGGGAGCTGTTTTTT. The encoded protein is CSVYTGELFF.

The chain recombines TRBV5-4 with TRBJ1-1; D perhaps matches TRBD1 (5 bases). Trimming stripped 4 bases from V and 1 base from J, with 8 bases between. The CDR3 runs 13 residues. The germline CDR1 and CDR2 sequences are SGHNT and YYREEE (reference sequence). CDR3 region: CASSGGGNTEAFF. DNA for the CDR3: TGTGCCAGCAGCGGGGGTGGGAACACTGAAGCTTTCTTT.

The chain recombines TRBV13 with TRBJ1-2; D possibly corresponds to TRBD1 (6 bases). Germline V gene data show CDR1 as PRHDT and CDR2 as FYEKMQ (reference sequence). The CDR3 runs to 16 residues. Trimming left V 0 bases short and J 6 bases short, with 17 bases between. CDR3 sequence: CASSLGRGGISHGYTF. CDR3 DNA sequence: TGTGCCAGCAGCTTAGGCCGAGGGGGAATCTCGCATGGCTACACCTTC.